A selection of T cell receptor beta chains follows, all from one sample in a study of T cells in localized non-small cell lung cancer. The data were produced by immunoSEQ multiplex PCR, yet TCRdb's version contains in-frame clones alone and is incomplete. The sample carries approximately 57,000 clones, 80% to 90% recorded once. The input for sequencing was peripheral blood, taken before any cancer treatment. Every receptor here comes from a woman aged 35 to 69 with stage I lung adenocarcinoma. The CDR3 runs from the conserved cysteine through the conserved F or W. Fields, in order: V gene, J gene, D gene, clone size, CDR3 protein, CDR3 DNA. The D gene is left open where the match is weak. Size is stated for part of the rows, as once, few or many counts, or as a class when the clone is expanded.

V gene: TRBV11-1; J gene: TRBJ2-1; D gene: -; clone size: -; CDR3 protein: CASSPDFATAHEQFF; CDR3 DNA: TGTGCCAGCAGCCCGGACTTTGCTACCGCTCATGAGCAGTTCTTC
V gene: TRBV13; J gene: TRBJ1-2; D gene: -; clone size: -; CDR3 protein: CASSLVRQGLYGYTF; CDR3 DNA: TGTGCCAGCAGCTTAGTGCGCCAGGGTCTTTATGGCTACACCTTC
V gene: TRBV7-8; J gene: TRBJ1-4; D gene: -; clone size: -; CDR3 protein: CASSFSDGSTNEKLFF; CDR3 DNA: TGTGCCAGCAGCTTCTCAGACGGCTCAACTAATGAAAAACTGTTTTTT
V gene: TRBV7-9; J gene: TRBJ1-1; D gene: -; clone size: once; CDR3 protein: CASSLVGNTEAFF; CDR3 DNA: TGTGCCAGCAGCTTGGTGGGGAACACTGAAGCTTTCTTT
V gene: TRBV27; J gene: TRBJ1-4; D gene: TRBD1; clone size: -; CDR3 protein: CASSPRDSRNEKLFF; CDR3 DNA: TGTGCCAGCAGTCCTCGGGACAGCCGAAATGAAAAACTGTTTTTT
V gene: TRBV30; J gene: TRBJ1-1; D gene: TRBD1; clone size: -; CDR3 protein: CAWRGQGRTEAFF; CDR3 DNA: TGTGCCTGGAGGGGACAGGGGCGGACTGAAGCTTTCTTT
V gene: TRBV28; J gene: TRBJ2-1; D gene: TRBD2; clone size: -; CDR3 protein: CASSLLAGRVEQFF; CDR3 DNA: TGTGCCAGCAGTTTGCTAGCGGGAAGGGTGGAGCAGTTCTTC
V gene: TRBV19; J gene: TRBJ1-3; D gene: TRBD1; clone size: -; CDR3 protein: CATRQGGNTIYF; CDR3 DNA: TGTGCCACCCGACAGGGGGGAAACACCATATATTTT
V gene: TRBV6-5; J gene: TRBJ2-1; D gene: -; clone size: -; CDR3 protein: CASSSRGVRNEQFF; CDR3 DNA: TGTGCCAGCAGTTCGCGTGGGGTTCGCAATGAGCAGTTCTTC
V gene: TRBV9; J gene: TRBJ2-2; D gene: TRBD2; clone size: -; CDR3 protein: CASSPRLAGLTGELFF; CDR3 DNA: TGTGCCAGCAGCCCCAGACTAGCGGGGCTCACCGGGGAGCTGTTTTTT
V gene: TRBV7-2; J gene: TRBJ2-2; D gene: TRBD1; clone size: -; CDR3 protein: CASSTRTGGNTGELFF; CDR3 DNA: TGTGCCAGCAGCACCCGGACAGGGGGAAATACCGGGGAGCTGTTTTTT
V gene: TRBV15; J gene: TRBJ1-4; D gene: -; clone size: -; CDR3 protein: CATSRDLQGLNEKLFF; CDR3 DNA: TGTGCCACCAGCAGAGATCTACAGGGCCTAAATGAAAAACTGTTTTTT
V gene: TRBV5-4; J gene: TRBJ1-2; D gene: -; clone size: -; CDR3 protein: CASSLVDSFYGYTF; CDR3 DNA: TGTGCCAGCAGCTTGGTAGATTCCTTCTATGGCTACACCTTC
V gene: TRBV30; J gene: TRBJ1-5; D gene: TRBD1; clone size: -; CDR3 protein: CAWNRGDNQPQHF; CDR3 DNA: TGTGCCTGGAACAGGGGAGACAATCAGCCCCAGCATTTT
V gene: TRBV27; J gene: TRBJ1-1; D gene: -; clone size: many; CDR3 protein: CASSFPGGFEAFF; CDR3 DNA: TGTGCCAGCAGTTTTCCCGGGGGATTTGAAGCTTTCTTT
V gene: TRBV7-8; J gene: TRBJ1-1; D gene: -; clone size: -; CDR3 protein: CASSLAEGPYSGAFF; CDR3 DNA: TGTGCCAGCAGCTTAGCGGAAGGACCCTACTCTGGAGCTTTCTTT
V gene: TRBV6-5; J gene: TRBJ2-3; D gene: TRBD2; clone size: -; CDR3 protein: CASSRRGGSPDTQYF; CDR3 DNA: TGTGCCAGCAGTAGGCGGGGGGGATCCCCAGATACGCAGTATTTT
V gene: TRBV19; J gene: TRBJ1-5; D gene: TRBD1; clone size: -; CDR3 protein: CASSMTGGNQPQHF; CDR3 DNA: TGTGCCAGTAGTATGACAGGGGGCAATCAGCCCCAGCATTTT
V gene: TRBV7-3; J gene: TRBJ1-1; D gene: -; clone size: -; CDR3 protein: CASSREGWTEAFF; CDR3 DNA: TGTGCCAGCAGTAGAGAGGGTTGGACTGAAGCTTTCTTT
V gene: TRBV11-2; J gene: TRBJ2-5; D gene: -; clone size: -; CDR3 protein: CASSPGERSSQETQYF; CDR3 DNA: TGTGCCAGCAGCCCAGGTGAGAGAAGCAGCCAAGAGACCCAGTACTTC
V gene: TRBV18; J gene: TRBJ2-5; D gene: TRBD2; clone size: -; CDR3 protein: CASSRTSGGIQETQYF; CDR3 DNA: TGTGCCAGCTCTCGGACTAGCGGGGGGATTCAAGAGACCCAGTACTTC
V gene: TRBV18; J gene: TRBJ1-5; D gene: -; clone size: once; CDR3 protein: CASSLGQFPNQPQHF; CDR3 DNA: TGTGCCAGCTCCCTCGGACAGTTTCCGAATCAGCCCCAGCATTTT
V gene: TRBV6-6; J gene: TRBJ2-1; D gene: -; clone size: -; CDR3 protein: CASSFPYPNEQFF; CDR3 DNA: TGTGCCAGCTCCTTCCCCTACCCCAATGAGCAGTTCTTC
V gene: TRBV6-1; J gene: TRBJ1-3; D gene: -; clone size: few; CDR3 protein: CASSEGWGNTIYF; CDR3 DNA: TGTGCCAGCAGTGAAGGATGGGGTAACACCATATATTTT
V gene: TRBV5-5; J gene: TRBJ1-4; D gene: TRBD1; clone size: -; CDR3 protein: CASSVLHRDRVLGGEKLFF; CDR3 DNA: TGTGCCAGCAGCGTACTTCACCGGGACAGGGTATTAGGAGGCGAAAAACTGTTTTTT
V gene: TRBV7-8; J gene: TRBJ2-3; D gene: TRBD1; clone size: -; CDR3 protein: CASSSETGANTQYF; CDR3 DNA: TGTGCCAGCAGCTCAGAGACAGGGGCCAATACGCAGTATTTT
V gene: TRBV7-2; J gene: TRBJ2-5; D gene: -; clone size: once; CDR3 protein: CASSLAGTVPRGKTQYF; CDR3 DNA: TGTGCCAGCAGCTTAGCCGGGACAGTCCCACGGGGGAAGACCCAGTACTTC
V gene: TRBV18; J gene: TRBJ1-1; D gene: -; clone size: few; CDR3 protein: CASSQSTVSEAFF; CDR3 DNA: TGTGCCAGCTCACAGTCGACAGTATCCGAAGCTTTCTTT
V gene: TRBV6-5; J gene: TRBJ1-2; D gene: -; clone size: -; CDR3 protein: CASSLSPGTFDGYTF; CDR3 DNA: TGTGCCAGCAGTTTATCTCCCGGGACCTTTGATGGCTACACCTTC
V gene: TRBV9; J gene: TRBJ2-7; D gene: TRBD2; clone size: -; CDR3 protein: CASSVTSGALYEQYF; CDR3 DNA: TGTGCCAGCAGCGTAACTAGCGGGGCCCTCTACGAGCAGTACTTC
V gene: TRBV5-1; J gene: TRBJ2-4; D gene: TRBD1; clone size: once; CDR3 protein: CASSLALTGGIGNIQYF; CDR3 DNA: TGCGCCAGCAGCTTGGCCTTGACAGGGGGTATTGGAAACATTCAGTACTTC
V gene: TRBV30; J gene: TRBJ2-5; D gene: -; clone size: -; CDR3 protein: CAWSGRKDGQETQYF; CDR3 DNA: TGTGCCTGGAGTGGGAGAAAGGACGGTCAAGAGACCCAGTACTTC
V gene: TRBV28; J gene: TRBJ1-5; D gene: -; clone size: -; CDR3 protein: CASSLGQGKQPQHF; CDR3 DNA: TGTGCCAGCAGTTTGGGTCAGGGGAAGCAGCCCCAGCATTTT
V gene: TRBV9; J gene: TRBJ2-1; D gene: TRBD2; clone size: -; CDR3 protein: CASSVAGGPRNEQFF; CDR3 DNA: TGTGCCAGCAGCGTAGCGGGGGGGCCGAGAAATGAGCAGTTCTTC
V gene: TRBV7-9; J gene: TRBJ1-2; D gene: -; clone size: -; CDR3 protein: CASSLARRSHEVEGYTF; CDR3 DNA: TGTGCCAGCAGCTTAGCGAGACGGAGCCATGAAGTGGAAGGCTACACCTTC
V gene: TRBV7-2; J gene: TRBJ1-1; D gene: -; clone size: -; CDR3 protein: CASSLGKRAMNTEAFF; CDR3 DNA: TGTGCCAGCAGCTTAGGCAAGCGGGCGATGAACACTGAAGCTTTCTTT
V gene: TRBV6-5; J gene: TRBJ2-7; D gene: TRBD1; clone size: -; CDR3 protein: CASSKRQGLYYEQYF; CDR3 DNA: TGTGCCAGCAGTAAGCGACAGGGGCTTTACTACGAGCAGTACTTC
V gene: TRBV6-5; J gene: TRBJ2-1; D gene: TRBD2; clone size: -; CDR3 protein: CASSFGTSGGVLQFF; CDR3 DNA: TGTGCCAGCAGTTTCGGGACTAGCGGGGGGGTTCTTCAGTTCTTC
V gene: TRBV5-5; J gene: TRBJ1-2; D gene: -; clone size: -; CDR3 protein: CASSILQGNYGYTF; CDR3 DNA: TGTGCCAGCAGCATATTACAGGGTAACTATGGCTACACCTTC
V gene: TRBV30; J gene: TRBJ2-7; D gene: -; clone size: -; CDR3 protein: CAWSTKSGIYEQYF; CDR3 DNA: TGTGCCTGGAGTACGAAGTCAGGGATCTACGAGCAGTACTTC
V gene: TRBV10-3; J gene: TRBJ2-5; D gene: -; clone size: -; CDR3 protein: CAISESGGRGAGETQYF; CDR3 DNA: TGTGCCATCAGTGAGTCTGGAGGCAGGGGGGCTGGCGAGACCCAGTACTTC
V gene: TRBV2; J gene: TRBJ1-2; D gene: TRBD1; clone size: -; CDR3 protein: CASSEATGSNYGYTF; CDR3 DNA: TGTGCCAGCAGTGAAGCGACAGGGTCTAACTATGGCTACACCTTC
V gene: TRBV6-6; J gene: TRBJ2-6; D gene: -; clone size: -; CDR3 protein: CASSYGPGANVLTF; CDR3 DNA: TGTGCCAGCAGTTACGGTCCCGGGGCCAACGTCCTGACTTTC
V gene: TRBV7-2; J gene: TRBJ2-7; D gene: TRBD2; clone size: -; CDR3 protein: CASSLIGGGALYEQYF; CDR3 DNA: TGTGCCAGCAGCTTAATCGGCGGGGGGGCCTTGTACGAGCAGTACTTC
V gene: TRBV5-1; J gene: TRBJ2-5; D gene: TRBD2; clone size: -; CDR3 protein: CASRLAGALQETQYF; CDR3 DNA: TGCGCCAGCCGGCTAGCGGGGGCCCTACAAGAGACCCAGTACTTC